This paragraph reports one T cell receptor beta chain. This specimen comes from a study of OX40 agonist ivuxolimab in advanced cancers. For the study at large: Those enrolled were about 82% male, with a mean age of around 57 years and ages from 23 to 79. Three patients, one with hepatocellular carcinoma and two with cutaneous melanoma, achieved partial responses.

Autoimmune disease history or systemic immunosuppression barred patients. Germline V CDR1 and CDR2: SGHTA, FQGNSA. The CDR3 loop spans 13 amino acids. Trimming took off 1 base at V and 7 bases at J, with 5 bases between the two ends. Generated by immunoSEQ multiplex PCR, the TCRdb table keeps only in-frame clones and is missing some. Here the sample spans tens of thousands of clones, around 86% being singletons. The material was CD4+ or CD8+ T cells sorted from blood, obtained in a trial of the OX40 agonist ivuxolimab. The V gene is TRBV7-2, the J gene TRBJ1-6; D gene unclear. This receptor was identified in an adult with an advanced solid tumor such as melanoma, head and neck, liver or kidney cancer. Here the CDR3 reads CASSLDVNSPLHF. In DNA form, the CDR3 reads TGTGCCAGCAGCTTAGATGTAAATTCACCCCTCCACTTT.